Shown below are 2 T cell receptor beta chains from a single sample sequenced in a study of human T cells and chemical hapten exposure. Time point noted: pre-sensitization, week 0. Treatment specified: therapeutic diphenylcyclopropenone sensitization with weekly scalp DPC. TCRdb recomputed calls from the RACE reads with MiXCR, one row per CDR3 protein. The sample consists of tens of thousands of distinct CDR3 sequences, roughly a tenth of them appearing once. Here the sequenced sample was whole blood, taken in connection with sensitization to the hapten diphenylcyclopropenone (DPC). These receptors all come from a man aged 35-49 years with alopecia areata. Some clones in this sample may be carry-over from other donors' samples.

The table lists this clonotype with a few counts. The chain combines TRBV28 with TRBJ2-1, with D perhaps being TRBD1 or TRBD2 (5 bases each). Germline values: CDR1 MDHEN, CDR2 SYDVKM. CDR3 length: 14 amino acids. The ends were cut back, 5 bases at V and 6 bases at J, with 14 bases in the middle. The CDR3 protein is CASSIGSGPNEQFF. The CDR3 DNA is TGTGCCAGCAGTATAGGTTCGGGGCCCAATGAGCAGTTCTTC.

The chain links TRBV6-5 to TRBJ2-7; D may correspond to TRBD1 or TRBD2 (5 bases each). Germline CDR1 is MNHEY and CDR2 is SVGAGI. Trimming took off 0 bases at V and 2 bases at J, with 8 bases between the two ends. The CDR3 spans 14 residues. The CDR3 spells CASSYSGDAYEQYF. The CDR3 region has the DNA TGTGCCAGCAGTTACTCGGGGGACGCCTACGAGCAGTACTTC.